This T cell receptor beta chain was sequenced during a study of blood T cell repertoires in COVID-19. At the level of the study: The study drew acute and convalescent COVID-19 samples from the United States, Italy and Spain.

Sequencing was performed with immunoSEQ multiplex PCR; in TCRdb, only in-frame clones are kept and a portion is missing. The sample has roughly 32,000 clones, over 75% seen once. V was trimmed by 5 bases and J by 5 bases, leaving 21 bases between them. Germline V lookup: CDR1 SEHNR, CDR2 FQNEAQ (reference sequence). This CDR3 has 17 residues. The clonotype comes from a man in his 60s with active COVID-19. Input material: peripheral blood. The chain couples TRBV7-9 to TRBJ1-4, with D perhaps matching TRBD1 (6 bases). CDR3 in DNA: TGTGCCAGCAGCGTGGGCAGGGGCGGGCTGCAAAATGAAAAACTGTTTTTT. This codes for CASSVGRGGLQNEKLFF.